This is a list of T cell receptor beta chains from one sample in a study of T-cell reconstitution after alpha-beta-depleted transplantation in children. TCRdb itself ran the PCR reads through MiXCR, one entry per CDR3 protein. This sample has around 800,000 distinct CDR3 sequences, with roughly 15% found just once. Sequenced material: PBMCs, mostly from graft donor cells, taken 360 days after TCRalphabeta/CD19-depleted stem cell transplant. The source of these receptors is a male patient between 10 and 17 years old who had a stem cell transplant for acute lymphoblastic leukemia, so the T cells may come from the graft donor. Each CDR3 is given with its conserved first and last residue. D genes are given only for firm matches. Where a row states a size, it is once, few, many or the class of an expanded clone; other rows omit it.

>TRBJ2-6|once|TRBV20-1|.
CSARDETYSSTPGANVLTF
TGCAGTGCTAGAGATGAGACCTACTCATCTACCCCAGGGGCCAACGTCCTGACTTTC
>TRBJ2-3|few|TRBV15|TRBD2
CATSSALLLAGDPVATDTQYF
TGTGCCACCAGCAGCGCCCTCCTACTAGCGGGAGACCCCGTAGCGACAGATACGCAGTATTTT
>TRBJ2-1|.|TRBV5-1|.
CASRFLGALDNEQFF
TGCGCCAGCCGCTTTCTGGGGGCGCTGGACAATGAGCAGTTCTTC
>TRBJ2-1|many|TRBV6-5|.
CASRGLKEQFF
TGTGCCAGCAGGGGTCTTAAGGAGCAGTTCTTC
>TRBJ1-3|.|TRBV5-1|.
CASSLGNRESGNTIYF
TGCGCCAGCAGCTTGGGAAACAGGGAATCTGGAAACACCATATATTTT
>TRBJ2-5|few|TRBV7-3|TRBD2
CASSLSTSGETQYF
TGTGCCAGCAGCTTAAGCACTAGCGGAGAGACCCAGTACTTC
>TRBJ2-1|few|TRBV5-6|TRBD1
CASSLGGTGGFYEQFF
TGTGCCAGCAGCTTGGGAGGGACAGGGGGATTCTATGAGCAGTTCTTC
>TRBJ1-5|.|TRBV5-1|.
CASRYNSNQPQHF
TGCGCCAGCAGGTACAATAGCAATCAGCCCCAGCATTTT
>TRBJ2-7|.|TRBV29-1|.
CSVGPGRRYGQYF
TGCAGCGTTGGGCCAGGGAGAAGATACGGGCAGTACTTC
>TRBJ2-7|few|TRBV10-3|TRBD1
CAIRDPGQVLNEQYF
TGTGCCATCAGGGATCCGGGACAGGTCCTAAACGAGCAGTACTTC
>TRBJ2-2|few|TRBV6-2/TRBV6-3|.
CASSYEFYSNTGELFF
TGTGCCAGCAGTTACGAGTTTTATTCGAACACCGGGGAGCTGTTTTTT
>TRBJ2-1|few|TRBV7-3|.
CASSLLAPGNSYNEQFF
TGTGCCAGCAGCTTACTGGCCCCAGGGAACTCCTACAATGAGCAGTTCTTC
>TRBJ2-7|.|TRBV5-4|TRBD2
CASTLPSGSSYEQYF
TGTGCCAGCACCCTTCCTAGCGGGAGCTCCTACGAGCAGTACTTC
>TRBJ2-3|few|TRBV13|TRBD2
CASCGLAGVDTQYF
TGTGCCAGCTGTGGACTAGCGGGAGTGGATACGCAGTATTTT